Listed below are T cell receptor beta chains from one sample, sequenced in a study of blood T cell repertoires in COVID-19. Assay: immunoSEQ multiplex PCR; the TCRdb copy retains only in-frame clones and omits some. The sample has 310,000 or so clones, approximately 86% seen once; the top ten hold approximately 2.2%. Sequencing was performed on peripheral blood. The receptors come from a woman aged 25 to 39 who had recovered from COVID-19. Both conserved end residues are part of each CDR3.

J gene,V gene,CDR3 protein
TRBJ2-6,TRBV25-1,CASSGWDRPSGANVLTF
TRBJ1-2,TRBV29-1,CSVGGSEGYTF
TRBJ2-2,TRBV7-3,CASSSSGSVGELFF
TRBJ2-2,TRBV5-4,CASSSARAPNTGELFF
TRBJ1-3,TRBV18,CASSGGLPGNTIYF
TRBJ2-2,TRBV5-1,CASSLAGGARTGELFF
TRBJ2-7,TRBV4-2,CASSQSVAGGPGEQYF
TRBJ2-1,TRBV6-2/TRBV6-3,CASSWGLAGFYNEQFF
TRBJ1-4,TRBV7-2,CASSPDRGNEKLFF
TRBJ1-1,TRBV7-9,CASSLDVGFTGVAEAFF
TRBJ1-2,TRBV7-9,CASSPQGTAHGYTF
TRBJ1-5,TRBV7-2,CASSLAGGSNQPQHF
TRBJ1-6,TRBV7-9,CASSPGTGYSPLHF
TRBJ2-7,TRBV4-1,CASSQASGSFHEQYF
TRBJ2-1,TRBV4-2,CASSQATGGNYNEQFF
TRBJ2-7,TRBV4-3,CASSQASGSLYEQYF
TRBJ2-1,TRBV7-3,CASSLASGNEQFF